Each of the 32 T cell receptor beta chains below was sequenced from the same sample in a study of graft-versus-host responses after intestinal transplantation. These TCRs are of unknown antigen specificity. Produced via immunoSEQ multiplex PCR; TCRdb's table is partial and in-frame only. The table includes around 110,000 clones, 90% detected once. The sequencing used unstimulated CD4+ T cells sorted from spleen or lymph node cells, collected before intestinal transplant. These receptors all stem from a human donor who received an intestinal transplant.

The chain has TRBV19 and TRBJ1-5, with 9 bases aligning to TRBD1. The CDR3 sequence is 14 residues long. The V segment lost 5 bases and the J segment 7 bases; nucleotides outside the gene matches: 6. CDR1 is LNHDA, CDR2 SQIVND, per germline (reference sequence). The CDR3, as DNA: TGTGCCAGTAGTGTGGACAGGGGTGGCCAGCCCCAGCATTTT. This codes for CASSVDRGGQPQHF. The whole variable domain, remainder taken from reference TRBV19 and TRBJ1-5, is DGGITQSPKYLFRKEGQNVTLSCEQNLNHDAMYWYRQDPGQGLRLIYYSQIVNDFQKGDIAEGYSVSREKKESFPLTVTSAQKNPTAFYLCASSVDRGGQPQHFGDGTRLSIL.

The rearrangement links TRBV10-2 to TRBJ2-1, with TRBD2 matching 13 bases. In germline, CDR1 is WSHSY, CDR2 SAAADI. The CDR3 is made up of 15 amino acids. The trim removed 4 bases at V and 5 bases at J, leaving 2 bases unmatched. Here the CDR3 reads CASSAGTSGNNEQFF. CDR3 nucleotide sequence: TGCGCCAGCAGTGCCGGGACTAGCGGGAACAATGAGCAGTTCTTC.

V gene TRBV6-5 combines with J gene TRBJ1-2, with TRBD1 as a possible D gene (6 bases). Germline-derived CDR1 and CDR2 are MNHEY and SVGAGI. V lost 0 bases, J lost 7 bases, and 15 bases lay in between. The CDR3 covers 15 residues. The CDR3 region is CASSYSTRQAPGYTF. The CDR3 DNA reads TGTGCCAGCAGTTACTCGACTCGACAGGCGCCTGGCTACACCTTC.

Remarks on this clone: This specimen includes other DNA sequences encoding the same CDR3. The V gene is TRBV7-3, the J gene TRBJ2-3, with 9 bases lining up with TRBD2. CDR3 length: 15 residues. Trimming removed 0 bases from V and 3 bases from J; junction bases left unmatched: 1. The germline CDR1 and CDR2 sequences are SGHTA and FQGTGA. The DNA for the CDR3 is TGTGCCAGCAGCTTAACTAGCGGGAGTACAGATACGCAGTATTTT. It codes for CASSLTSGSTDTQYF. Looking up the rest from reference TRBV7-3 and TRBJ2-3 gives the full variable domain: GAGVSQTPSNKVTEKGKYVELRCDPISGHTALYWYRQSLGQGPEFLIYFQGTGAADDSGLPNDRFFAVRPEGSVSTLKIQRTERGDSAVYLCASSLTSGSTDTQYFGPGTRLTVL.

This clone was counted once. V and J are TRBV19 and TRBJ2-7; the match to TRBD2 covers 9 bases. Trimming removed 5 bases from V and 4 bases from J; junction bases left unmatched: 15. Germline V gene data show CDR1 as LNHDA and CDR2 as SQIVND (reference sequence). The CDR3 has 17 residues. The CDR3 coding sequence is TGTGCCAGTAGTCCCTCGTCCAGGGCTAGCGGGATGTACGAGCAGTACTTC. Its protein product is CASSPSSRASGMYEQYF.

The rearrangement uses TRBV5-4 and TRBJ2-7; 12 nucleotides agree with TRBD2. The CDR3 totals 18 residues. Per germline, CDR1 SGHNT and CDR2 YYREEE (reference sequence). Trimming at V came to 4 bases and at J to 4 bases, leaving 15 bases not matched to a gene. CDR3 region: CASSGVGSSGRALYEQYF. The CDR3 DNA reads as TGTGCCAGCAGCGGGGTGGGTTCTAGCGGGAGGGCTCTGTACGAGCAGTACTTC.

The chain's CDR3 is CASSLWPQAPNYGYTF. The DNA of the CDR3 is TGTGCCAGCAGCTTATGGCCCCAGGCTCCTAACTATGGCTACACCTTC. The V gene is TRBV7-9, the J gene TRBJ1-2; D uncertain. Germline-derived CDR1 and CDR2 are SEHNR and FQNEAQ (reference sequence). CDR3 length: 16 amino acids. Trimming took off 2 bases at V and 0 bases at J, with 13 bases between the two ends.

V and J are TRBV28 and TRBJ1-1; D call uncertain. This CDR3 region has 13 residues. The V gene's germline CDR1 is MDHEN and CDR2 SYDVKM. V was trimmed by 3 bases and J by 5 bases, leaving 10 bases between them. The CDR3 sequence is CASSLGRGTEAFF. Here the CDR3 DNA reads TGTGCCAGCAGTTTGGGCCGGGGTACTGAAGCTTTCTTT.

This clone came up once. V is TRBV19 and J is TRBJ1-5, with D hard to call. The CDR3 is 15 amino acids. CDR1 is LNHDA and CDR2 is SQIVND in the germline V gene (reference sequence). With 3 bases removed from V and 0 bases from J, the gap between germline ends came to 9 bases. CDR3 residues: CASSMSLYSNQPQHF. CDR3 coding DNA: TGTGCCAGTAGTATGAGCCTTTATAGCAATCAGCCCCAGCATTTT.

This clone occurred once. The rearrangement joins TRBV7-2 to TRBJ1-5; D unresolved. Germline-derived CDR1 and CDR2 are SGHTA and FQGNSA. V gave up 2 bases and J gave up 4 bases, with 9 bases separating them. This CDR3 has 14 amino acids. CDR3 amino acids: CASSLPGINQPQHF. In nucleotides, the CDR3 is TGTGCCAGCAGCTTACCCGGGATTAATCAGCCCCAGCATTTT. Using reference TRBV7-2 and TRBJ1-5 for the parts outside the CDR3, the full variable domain is GAGVSQSPSNKVTEKGKDVELRCDPISGHTALYWYRQSLGQGLEFLIYFQGNSAPDKSGLPSDRFSAERTGGSVSTLTIQRTQQEDSAVYLCASSLPGINQPQHFGDGTRLSIL.

V is TRBV7-2 and J is TRBJ2-7; a possible D gene is TRBD1 (5 bases). From germline, CDR1 is SGHTA and CDR2 FQGNSA. The CDR3 has 15 residues. V was trimmed by 5 bases and J by 2 bases, leaving 16 bases between them. CDR3 in amino acids: CASSPQIGAPYEQYF. The DNA for the CDR3 is TGTGCCAGCAGCCCCCAGATAGGGGCCCCCTACGAGCAGTACTTC. Full variable domain (rest looked up from reference TRBV7-2 and TRBJ2-7): GAGVSQSPSNKVTEKGKDVELRCDPISGHTALYWYRQSLGQGLEFLIYFQGNSAPDKSGLPSDRFSAERTGGSVSTLTIQRTQQEDSAVYLCASSPQIGAPYEQYFGPGTRLTVT.

The gene calls are TRBV6-5 and TRBJ1-1; 9 bases match TRBD1. Losses at the gene ends were 4 bases for V and 6 bases for J; bases not matched to a gene: 9. The CDR3 length is 15 residues. Germline CDR1 is MNHEY and CDR2 is SVGAGI. CDR3 DNA sequence: TGTGCCAGCAGTTTTGACAGGGGGTCTATGGCTGAAGCTTTCTTT. Its protein product is CASSFDRGSMAEAFF.

The chain has TRBV12-5 and TRBJ2-1; 9 bases fit TRBD2. The CDR3 is 16 residues long. The V and J ends lost 6 bases and 8 bases, in that order; junction bases with no gene match: 14. Germline-derived CDR1 and CDR2 are LGHNT and FRNRAP. The CDR3 nucleotides read TGTGCTAGTGGGACAATGGGGCTAGCGGGAATCTATGAGCAGTTCTTC. Its protein product is CASGTMGLAGIYEQFF.

The chain couples TRBV30 to TRBJ2-7, with D possibly TRBD1 on 6 matching bases. This CDR3 has 14 residues. V lost 1 base to trimming and J lost 1 base, with 11 bases between them. Germline V lookup: CDR1 GTSNPN, CDR2 SVGIG (reference sequence). This chain's CDR3 is CAWSGQGQSYEQYF. As DNA, the CDR3 is TGTGCCTGGAGTGGACAAGGACAGTCCTACGAGCAGTACTTC.

V gene TRBV5-1 combines with J gene TRBJ1-2, with 7 bases fitting TRBD1. V shed 5 bases, J shed 4 bases, and the junction held 11 bases outside the gene matches. Germline V CDR1 and CDR2: SGHRS, YFSETQ. CDR3 size: 15 residues. The CDR3 protein is CASRTLQGDFYGYTF. CDR3 nucleotides: TGCGCCAGCAGAACTCTCCAGGGGGATTTCTATGGCTACACCTTC.

This sequence joins TRBV15 and TRBJ2-3; D possibly corresponds to TRBD2 (6 bases). The CDR3 sequence is 17 residues long. V lost 3 bases, J lost 1 base, and 17 bases lay in between. Germline CDR1 is LNHNV and CDR2 is YYDKDF (reference sequence). This CDR3 reads CATSRPRGGNGTDTQYF. Written as DNA, the CDR3 is TGTGCCACCAGCAGGCCAAGAGGCGGGAACGGCACAGATACGCAGTATTTT.

CDR3 bases: TGTGCCAGCAGTTTATGGAGCCCTCTGGGCCGAAACATTCAGTACTTC. It yields the protein CASSLWSPLGRNIQYF. J is TRBJ2-4 and V is TRBV28; D gene ambiguous. V was shortened by 0 bases and J by 6 bases, with 15 bases between the two germline ends. Germline V CDR1 and CDR2: MDHEN, SYDVKM. The CDR3 sequence is 16 residues long.

The chain carries TRBV28 and TRBJ1-2; tentatively, D is TRBD1 (5 bases). V dropped 1 base and J dropped 3 bases, with 9 bases sitting between them. In germline, CDR1 is MDHEN, CDR2 SYDVKM. The CDR3 runs 14 residues. The CDR3 loop reads CASSLSAGDYGYTF. The CDR3 DNA reads TGTGCCAGCAGTTTATCCGCGGGGGACTATGGCTACACCTTC.

The V call is TRBV11-2, the J call TRBJ1-2; 7 nucleotides agree with TRBD1. CDR3 length: 19 residues. Trimming took 4 bases from V and 2 from J; bases not matched to a gene: 19. Germline CDR1 SGHAT, CDR2 FQNNGV. CDR3 in DNA: TGTGCCAGCAGCTCCAAAATATTCGATCATGGGACAGCAAACTATGGCTACACCTTC. Translating it yields CASSSKIFDHGTANYGYTF.

The rearrangement joins TRBV28 to TRBJ1-5, with a possible D match to TRBD1 (6 bases). Trimming cost V 2 bases and J 10 bases, with 15 bases left between them. Germline loops: CDR1 MDHEN, CDR2 SYDVKM. This CDR3 region has 14 residues. CDR3 sequence: CASSLSQGIRPQHF. The CDR3 DNA sequence: TGTGCCAGCAGTTTAAGCCAGGGGATACGACCCCAGCATTTT.

The chain joins TRBV10-2 to TRBJ1-1; maybe TRBD1 (6 bases). In germline, CDR1 is WSHSY, CDR2 SAAADI. V shed 6 bases and J shed 4 bases, with 12 bases lying between them. CDR3 length: 13 amino acids. The CDR3 protein is CASRGNRATEAFF. The DNA for the CDR3 is TGCGCCAGCAGGGGAAACAGGGCCACTGAAGCTTTCTTT.

As to this clone: The junction and the germline gene differ at one end; a read error may be behind it. The chain is built from TRBV7-2 and TRBJ2-7; TRBD1 might be the D (6 bases). CDR1 SGHTA and CDR2 FQGNSA come from the germline V gene. This CDR3 region has 15 residues. Here the CDR3 reads CAGSLGQGLSYEQYF. The CDR3 coding sequence is TGTGCCGGCAGCTTAGGTCAGGGGCTCTCCTACGAGCAGTACTTC.

The V gene is TRBV4-1, the J gene TRBJ1-6, with D uncertain. V lost 0 bases and J lost 3, with 9 bases in between. Per the germline V gene, CDR1 is MGHRA and CDR2 is YSYEKL. The CDR3 totals 16 residues. Written as DNA, the CDR3 is TGCGCCAGCAGCCAAGACCCAGGATTCTATAATTCACCCCTCCACTTT. Translation gives CASSQDPGFYNSPLHF.

This sequence joins TRBV5-5 and TRBJ2-5, with 13 nucleotides matching TRBD2. CDR1 is SGHKS and CDR2 is YYEKEE in the germline V gene (reference sequence). The J segment lost 5 bases and the V segment lost 2 bases, leaving 12 bases of the junction unmatched. This CDR3 comprises 18 residues. The chain's CDR3 is CASSFGTSGKGFRETQYF. The CDR3 bases are TGTGCCAGCAGCTTCGGGACTAGCGGGAAGGGATTTCGGGAGACCCAGTACTTC.

The chain uses TRBV5-1 and TRBJ1-5; D not certain. The CDR3 extends over 15 amino acids. Trimming took off 7 bases at V and 3 bases at J, with 17 bases between the two ends. The germline V gene has CDR1 SGHRS and CDR2 YFSETQ. The CDR3: CASSAGLGPNQPQHF. For the CDR3, the DNA is TGCGCCAGCTCGGCGGGATTGGGCCCCAATCAGCCCCAGCATTTT.

This rearrangement joins TRBV10-1 to TRBJ2-7; 7 bases align to TRBD1. This CDR3 region has 13 residues. The germline gives CDR1 WNHNN, CDR2 SYGVQD (reference sequence). The ends lost 4 bases at V and 3 bases at J; junction bases unmatched: 3. CDR3 bases: TGCGCCAGCAGTGGGACAGGCTTCTACGAGCAGTACTTC. It codes for CASSGTGFYEQYF.

V is TRBV11-2 and J is TRBJ1-2, with 12 bases aligning to TRBD1. This CDR3 spans 15 amino acids. Germline loops: CDR1 SGHAT, CDR2 FQNNGV. V shed 5 bases and J 4 bases; nucleotides not matched to a gene: 5. The CDR3 DNA follows: TGTGCCAGCAGCGTTCCGGGACAGGGGGCCTATGGCTACACCTTC. It codes for CASSVPGQGAYGYTF.

V is TRBV5-1 and J is TRBJ2-1; D is uncertain. The V and J ends lost 5 bases and 2 bases respectively, with 8 bases between them. The germline gives CDR1 SGHRS, CDR2 YFSETQ. The CDR3 sequence is 13 residues long. This CDR3 is CASSIPPYNEQFF. The CDR3 nucleotides are TGCGCCAGCAGTATTCCCCCCTACAATGAGCAGTTCTTC.

In its sample, this clone was seen a few times. The chain couples TRBV7-9 to TRBJ1-1; the D is unclear. Trimming took off 2 bases at V and 1 base at J, with 2 bases between the two ends. CDR3 length: 12 residues. Per the germline V gene, CDR1 is SEHNR and CDR2 is FQNEAQ (reference sequence). CDR3 sequence: CASSLQNTEAFF. In DNA form, the CDR3 reads TGTGCCAGCAGCTTACAGAACACTGAAGCTTTCTTT.

The chain carries TRBV19 and TRBJ2-7; TRBD1 is a possible D gene (6 bases). The germline gives CDR1 LNHDA, CDR2 SQIVND (reference sequence). The CDR3 is 16 amino acids. V lost 3 bases and J 3 bases, leaving 18 bases between the germline ends. The CDR3 nucleotides are TGTGCCAGTAGTATTAATCAATTGACAGGCCGCTACGAGCAGTACTTC. It encodes CASSINQLTGRYEQYF.

The chain combines TRBV6-6 with TRBJ1-2; a possible D gene is TRBD1 (5 bases). The CDR3 runs 14 residues. Trimming cost V 1 base and J 5 bases, with 11 bases left between them. Germline V gene data show CDR1 as MNHNY and CDR2 as SVGAGI (reference sequence). The DNA for the CDR3 is TGTGCCAGCAGTTACTTCGGCAGGGTATATGGCTACACCTTC. It is translated as CASSYFGRVYGYTF.

The rearrangement uses TRBV4-3 and TRBJ2-3, with 7 bases matching TRBD1. The CDR3 is 18 residues long. CDR1 and CDR2 from the germline V gene are LGHNA and YSLEER. With V trimmed by 1 base and J by 3 bases, 13 bases remained unmatched. The chain's CDR3 is CASSQVVSVRGSTDTQYF. The CDR3 DNA sequence: TGCGCCAGCAGCCAAGTCGTATCTGTCAGGGGGTCGACAGATACGCAGTATTTT.